This T cell receptor beta chain was recorded in a study of T cell responses to AZD1222 COVID-19 vaccine. Study findings and constraints: Regions 160-218 and 743-854 held dominance among vaccine-associated CD4 TCRs, which spanned spike. At baseline, seropositivity was found in only six or seven AZD1222 recipients. The donor group comprised mostly white British people and more females; the analysis possibly underestimated clonal diversity.

Second-dose groups at about 4 or about 12 weeks were pooled. The table came from immunoSEQ multiplex PCR; TCRdb's copy has only in-frame clones and leaves some out. The top ten hold 9.3% of the sample, which has some 73,000 clones, roughly nine tenths seen once. As for this clone: Antigen specificity is unknown.

The sample consisted of peripheral blood, taken 28 days after the second AZD1222 dose. The TCR was taken from an adult who received the AZD1222 COVID-19 vaccine.

The CDR3 bases are TGTGCCAGCAGCCCGGCGGACACTGGCGAGCAGTACTTC. Protein sequence: CASSPADTGEQYF. The J gene is TRBJ2-7, the V gene TRBV7-9, with D possibly being TRBD1 (5 bases). The CDR3 covers 13 residues. V lost 5 bases and J lost 6, with 14 bases in between. Germline V gene data show CDR1 as SEHNR and CDR2 as FQNEAQ (reference sequence).